A single sample is the source of the 25 T cell receptor beta chains below, sequenced in a study of breast tumors, draining lymph nodes, adjacent tissues (dated by TCRdb to 2015 to 2016). The library was prepared using multiplex PCR. Data came from an Illumina HiSeq 2000. In TCRdb, the public reads were trimmed at Q25 with fastp and aligned with MiXCR, with productive beta chains retained. Merged by CDR3 protein, the rows form single entries marked with the most common genes and DNA. The sample has approximately 31,000 distinct CDR3 sequences on record, 63% of them singletons. 15% to 20% of the sample is taken by the ten largest. Input material: breast tumor tissue. The receptors derive from a female donor with breast cancer. Some clones in this sample may be carry-over from other donors' samples.

This clonotype was counted ten times or more. V and J are TRBV4-1 and TRBJ1-1, with D possibly TRBD1 on 5 matching bases. The germline gives CDR1 MGHRA, CDR2 YSYEKL. The CDR3 extends over 19 amino acids. Trimming shortened V by 1 base and J by 3 bases, and 24 bases separated the two germline ends. CDR3 residues: CASSQVLVLEGRDDTEAFF. The DNA for the CDR3 is TGCGCCAGCAGCCAAGTTTTGGTCCTCGAGGGGCGCGACGACACTGAAGCTTTCTTT.

The V call is TRBV29-1, the J call TRBJ1-2; 9 bases are shared with TRBD1. CDR3 size: 14 residues. The germline V gene encodes CDR1 SQVTM and CDR2 ANQGSEA. CDR3 DNA sequence: TGCAGTGCGTCCGGGACAGGGAATAACTATGGCTACACCTTC. It codes for CSASGTGNNYGYTF.

This chain links TRBV6-1 with TRBJ1-6; the D gene is possibly TRBD1 (5 bases). With 6 bases removed from V and 10 bases from J, the gap between germline ends came to 16 bases. CDR1 and CDR2 from the germline V gene are MNHNS and SASEGT. This CDR3 comprises 14 residues. CDR3 sequence reads: CASSPGTVRSPLHF. In nucleotides, the CDR3 is TGTGCCAGCAGCCCCGGGACGGTGAGATCACCCCTCCACTTT.

This clonotype is judged medium-sized. A much larger clone differs by one base, so this may be a read error. The chain employs TRBV20-1 and TRBJ2-7; the D is unclear. There are 14 residues in the CDR3. CDR1 DFQATT and CDR2 SNEGSKA come from the germline V gene (reference sequence). The CDR3 sequence is CSARAETFSSEQYF. The CDR3 DNA reads as TGCAGTGCTAGAGCTGAGACTTTCTCCTCCGAGCAGTACTTC.

This clonotype showed up just once. The rearrangement uses TRBV5-1 and TRBJ1-2; D not certain. Germline V gene data show CDR1 as SGHRS and CDR2 as YFSETQ. The germline V and J ends were trimmed by 3 bases and 3 bases, with 9 bases remaining between them. The CDR3 length is 13 residues. CDR3 sequence (DNA): TGCGCCAGCAGCTACCGGGTGGACTATGGCTACACCTTC. Translated: CASSYRVDYGYTF.

In this sample, this clonotype is medium-sized. V is TRBV6-6 and J is TRBJ2-7, with unresolved D. Trimming stripped 0 bases from V and 3 bases from J, with 12 bases between. Germline-derived CDR1 and CDR2 are MNHNY and SVGAGI (reference sequence). This CDR3 region has 15 residues. The CDR3 here is CASSYSNVRDYEQYF. The CDR3 coding sequence is TGTGCCAGCAGTTACTCGAACGTCCGAGACTACGAGCAGTACTTC.

On this clonotype: The CDR3 does not end in the conserved phenylalanine or tryptophan, so this is likely a read error. The rearrangement uses TRBV6-5 and TRBJ2-7; D is ambiguous. CDR1 is MNHEY and CDR2 is SVGAGI in the germline V gene. V dropped 5 bases and J dropped 2 bases, with 13 bases sitting between them. There are 14 residues in the CDR3. CDR3 nucleotides: TGTGCCAGCAGTATCCTGACAAGGACCTACGAGCAGTACTCC. This codes for CASSILTRTYEQYS.

This chain uses TRBV19 with TRBJ1-5; D is undetermined. V was clipped by 11 bases and J by 3 bases, with 11 bases between them. Germline V CDR1 and CDR2: LNHDA, SQIVND (reference sequence). This CDR3 has 12 amino acids. CDR3 residues: CACRSPNQPQHF. The CDR3 DNA reads TGTGCCTGCAGGTCGCCCAATCAGCCCCAGCATTTT.

In the case of this clonotype: The junction departs from germline at one end; a sequencing error may be responsible. The genes are TRBV7-7 and TRBJ2-5; 13 bases agree with TRBD2. Germline CDR1 and CDR2: SSHAT and FNYEAQ (reference sequence). The CDR3 extends over 15 amino acids. CDR3 amino acids: CASSSGLAGVETQHF. The CDR3 DNA follows: TGTGCTAGCAGCTCAGGACTAGCGGGGGTTGAGACCCAGCACTTC.

The chain is built from TRBV7-2 and TRBJ1-6; the D gene is possibly TRBD1 (5 bases). Trimming stripped 3 bases from V and 6 bases from J, with 12 bases between. Germline assignment: CDR1 SGHTA and CDR2 FQGNSA. CDR3 size: 15 residues. CDR3 sequence reads: CASSLGPRLNSPLHF. CDR3 nucleotide sequence: TGTGCCAGCAGCTTGGGACCGAGGCTTAATTCACCCCTCCACTTT.

This clonotype showed up many times. Mismatch with germline at one junction end may stem from a read error. The chain recombines TRBV6-5 with TRBJ1-4; D call uncertain. Germline V lookup: CDR1 MNHEY, CDR2 SVGAGI. This CDR3 is built from 15 residues. CDR3 protein: CASSHSDRRNEKLFF. In DNA, the CDR3 is TGTGCCAGCAGTCACTCGGACCGCCGCAATGAAAAACTGTTTTTT.

By sample share, this clonotype is medium-sized. The chain uses TRBV15 and TRBJ1-2; 8 bases align to TRBD1. V shed 0 bases and J 8 bases; nucleotides not matched to a gene: 2. Per the germline V gene, CDR1 is LNHNV and CDR2 is YYDKDF (reference sequence). This CDR3 contains 13 residues. CDR3 coding DNA: TGTGCCACCAGCAGAGATCCAGGGGGCGGCTACACCTTC. This gives the protein CATSRDPGGGYTF.

The J gene is TRBJ1-2, the V gene TRBV6-5, with 7 bases identical to TRBD1. The CDR3 length is 12 residues. V shed 6 bases and J 4 bases; nucleotides not matched to a gene: 2. Germline assignment: CDR1 MNHEY and CDR2 SVGAGI. CDR3 region: CASRRDSYGYTF. The CDR3 DNA reads as TGTGCCAGCAGGCGGGACAGCTATGGCTACACCTTC.

This clonotype was counted at least ten times. Given a much more abundant clone one base away, this may be a read error. The chain uses TRBV20-1 and TRBJ1-2; D is possibly TRBD1 (6 bases). Germline values: CDR1 DFQATT, CDR2 SNEGSKA (reference sequence). The CDR3 loop spans 13 amino acids. This CDR3 is CNATRGQGYGYTF. The CDR3 DNA reads TGCAATGCCACTCGGGGGCAAGGGTATGGCTACACCTTC.

This clonotype was observed many times. In DNA, the CDR3 is TGTGCCAGCAAACAGGCTGGGGCCAACGTCCTGACTTTC. This encodes CASKQAGANVLTF. V gene TRBV3-1 combines with J gene TRBJ2-6; the D gene is possibly TRBD1 (5 bases). Germline-derived CDR1 and CDR2 are LGHDT and YNNKEL (reference sequence). CDR3 length: 13 amino acids. With 7 bases removed from V and 2 bases from J, the gap between germline ends came to 6 bases.

Ten or more counts support this clonotype. The chain joins TRBV6-2 or TRBV6-3 to TRBJ1-2; D ambiguous. The CDR3 contains 15 residues. V was cut by 5 bases and J by 0 bases, with 13 bases left in between. The germline V gene has CDR1 MNHEY and CDR2 SVGEGT. CDR3 protein: CASSHTQRANYGYTF. CDR3 nucleotides: TGTGCCAGCAGTCACACTCAAAGAGCTAACTATGGCTACACCTTC.

This clonotype ranks as medium-sized. This chain uses TRBV20-1 with TRBJ1-2; perhaps TRBD1 as D (6 bases). Germline-derived CDR1 and CDR2 are DFQATT and SNEGSKA (reference sequence). Deletions cut 3 bases from V and 2 bases from J, with 7 bases between. The CDR3 totals 12 residues. In DNA form, the CDR3 reads TGCAGTGCTAGCGGACAGAACTATGGCTACACCTTC. This sequence encodes CSASGQNYGYTF.

In the case of this clonotype: Germline is not matched at one junction end, which may reflect a read error. The chain carries TRBV7-7 and TRBJ2-2; 9 positions match TRBD1. The germline gives CDR1 SSHAT, CDR2 FNYEAQ (reference sequence). This CDR3 region has 15 residues. The CDR3 DNA follows: TGTGCTAGCAGCTTAGTGGACAGGGGAGCCGGGGAGCTGTTTTTT. Translated: CASSLVDRGAGELFF.

The V and J genes are TRBV2 and TRBJ2-3, with a weak D call TRBD1 (5 bases). The CDR3 runs to 12 residues. The V end was cut by 4 bases, the J end by 5 bases, with 7 bases between. Germline lookup yields CDR1 SNHLY and CDR2 FYNNEI. The CDR3: CASSADRDTQYF. The CDR3 nucleotides read TGTGCCAGCAGTGCCGACAGAGATACGCAGTATTTT.

With regard to this clonotype: Mismatch with germline at one junction end may stem from a read error. The genes are TRBV12-3 or TRBV12-4 and TRBJ2-2; 8 bases match TRBD2. The CDR3 loop spans 14 amino acids. The CDR3 here is CATSALAGTGELFF. Written as DNA, the CDR3 is TGTGCCACCAGTGCCCTAGCGGGTACCGGGGAGCTGTTTTTT.

J is TRBJ1-2 and V is TRBV19; the match to TRBD1 covers 7 bases. The CDR3 extends over 14 amino acids. The germline V gene has CDR1 LNHDA and CDR2 SQIVND (reference sequence). The V and J ends lost 5 bases and 4 bases, in that order; junction bases with no gene match: 7. The CDR3 nucleotides read TGTGCCAGTAGTTATCCGACAGGGTCCTATGGCTACACCTTC. This gives the protein CASSYPTGSYGYTF.

The rearrangement links TRBV7-2 to TRBJ2-7; D is perhaps TRBD1 (5 bases). The ends were cut back, 5 bases at V and 3 bases at J, with 14 bases in the middle. There are 14 residues in the CDR3. Germline V gene lookup returns CDR1 SGHTA and CDR2 FQGNSA. This CDR3 reads CASSQTATGYEQYF. In DNA, the CDR3 is TGTGCCAGCAGCCAGACAGCTACGGGCTACGAGCAGTACTTC.

This clonotype was found once. The junction and the germline gene differ at one end; a read error may be behind it. V gene TRBV6-5 combines with J gene TRBJ1-6, with TRBD1 matching 9 bases. The germline V gene has CDR1 MNHEY and CDR2 SVGAGI. CDR3 length equals 16 residues. DNA of the CDR3: TGTGCCAGCAGTCACTCGCCGGGACAGGGAGGCTCACCCCTCCACTTT. Translated, it gives CASSHSPGQGGSPLHF.

This clonotype was observed once. Its ends do not fully match the called genes, so a read error is possible. The chain couples TRBV7-2 to TRBJ2-2; D could derive from TRBD1 or TRBD2 (5 bases each). Germline values: CDR1 SGHTA, CDR2 FQGNSA. This CDR3 region has 15 residues. The CDR3 is CASSGGSSNTGELFF. Here the CDR3 DNA reads TGTGCCAGCAGCGGGGGTAGCTCGAATACCGGGGAGCTGTTTTTT.

To note about this clonotype: Germline and junction disagree at one end, which may indicate a read error. V gene TRBV5-1 combines with J gene TRBJ2-7; 7 nucleotides align to TRBD2. The germline V gene has CDR1 SGHRS and CDR2 YFSETQ. CDR3 length: 14 amino acids. The CDR3 DNA sequence: TGCGCCAGCAGCTTTGTAGCGGGCTCCTCCGAGCAGTACTTC. Encoded protein: CASSFVAGSSEQYF. The entire variable domain, with the rest obtained from reference TRBV5-1 and TRBJ2-7, is as follows: KAGVTQTPRYLIKTRGQQVTLSCSPISGHRSVSWYQQTPGQGLQFLFEYFSETQRNKGNFPGRFSGRQFSNSRSEMNVSTLELGDSALYLCASSFVAGSSEQYFGPGTRLTVT.